Included here is one T cell receptor (beta chain) sequence, with context. This specimen belongs to a study of memory CD4+ T cells and cytomegalovirus serostatus. The overall study: Of the healthy Belgian adults, several were CMV seropositive and 20 to 30 seronegative.

Single viable CD3+CD4+CD8-CD45RO+ cells were sorted as the memory CD4+ T cells. CMV serostatus came from serum IgG against pp150, pp28, p38, p52. Clones were sequenced by immunoSEQ multiplex PCR, and TCRdb holds only the in-frame ones, with some missing. The sample yields 50,000 to 70,000 clones, 60% to 75% seen once. The trim removed 0 bases at V and 3 bases at J, leaving 2 bases unmatched. Germline V gives CDR1 SGHNT, CDR2 YYREEE (reference sequence). CDR3 length equals 16 residues. The receptor was derived from an adult in good health and CMV-seropositive. J is TRBJ2-3 and V is TRBV5-4; 12 bases match TRBD2. The material sequenced was memory CD4+ T cells from blood. The CDR3 sequence is CASSLGTSGKTDTQYF. The CDR3 bases are TGTGCCAGCAGCTTGGGGACTAGCGGGAAGACAGATACGCAGTATTTT. The full variable domain, its missing parts supplied by reference TRBV5-4 and TRBJ2-3, is ETGVTQSPTHLIKTRGQQVTLRCSSQSGHNTVSWYQQALGQGPQFIFQYYREEENGRGNFPPRFSGLQFPNYSSELNVNALELDDSALYLCASSLGTSGKTDTQYFGPGTRLTVL.